The T cell receptor beta chain described here comes from a study of T cells in Graves' hyperthyroidism and ophthalmopathy. This clonotype was observed a few times. The CDR3 regions of TCR beta were amplified from RNA transcripts. HTBI primers were employed in a first-round RT-PCR of the TCR CDR3. Via MiXCR, TCRdb re-called the multiplex PCR reads, giving one row per CDR3 protein. The repertoire holds about 720,000 distinct CDR3 sequences, 18% seen once, with around 17% in the top ten. The CDR3 totals 10 residues. Germline CDR1 is DFQATT and CDR2 is SNEGSKA (reference sequence). Trimming cost V 2 bases and J 5 bases, with 4 bases left between them.

V usage is TRBV20-1 and J usage is TRBJ2-7; D ambiguous. Sequencing was performed on blood. This clonotype originated in a woman aged 50 to 65 with Graves' hyperthyroidism that later progressed to Graves' ophthalmopathy. The CDR3 region is CSARSHEQYF. The CDR3, as DNA: TGCAGTGCTAGATCACACGAGCAGTACTTC.